These 19 T cell receptor beta chains were sequenced from one sample in a study of blood T cell repertoires in COVID-19. Measured with immunoSEQ multiplex PCR; TCRdb has only the in-frame clones, and not every one. The sample has approximately 320,000 clones, roughly 85% seen once. The sequencing sample was made of peripheral blood. The origin of the receptors is a human donor in a cohort sampled during active COVID-19.

This chain joins TRBV5-5 and TRBJ1-1, with D maybe TRBD1 (6 bases). The CDR3 covers 16 residues. V dropped 0 bases and J dropped 1 base, with 13 bases sitting between them. Germline CDR1 is SGHKS and CDR2 is YYEKEE (reference sequence). The CDR3 sequence is CASSLGTGMGNTEAFF. The CDR3 DNA follows: TGTGCCAGCAGCTTGGGAACAGGGATGGGGAACACTGAAGCTTTCTTT.

This clone has a handful of counts. The chain links TRBV2 to TRBJ2-7; 10 bases match TRBD1. CDR1 and CDR2 (germline): SNHLY, FYNNEI. Trimming took 7 bases from V and 6 from J; bases not matched to a gene: 6. The CDR3 has 13 amino acids. The CDR3 nucleotides are TGTGCCAGCAAATGGGACAGGGGTGGCGAGCAGTACTTC. Its protein is CASKWDRGGEQYF.

The chain uses TRBV5-4 and TRBJ1-1; possibly TRBD1 for D (5 bases). Between the trimmed V and J ends, which lost 1 base and 6 bases, there was a span of 13 bases. Germline V gene data show CDR1 as SGHNT and CDR2 as YYREEE (reference sequence). The CDR3 is made up of 14 amino acids. CDR3 amino acids: CASSLLEQGPEAFF. The CDR3 DNA reads as TGTGCCAGCAGCTTGTTAGAGCAGGGCCCTGAAGCTTTCTTT.

The V and J genes are TRBV18 and TRBJ1-1; no definite D call. In germline, CDR1 is KGHSH, CDR2 LQKENI. V lost 3 bases and J lost 11, with 10 bases in between. The CDR3 has 11 residues. The CDR3 coding sequence is TGTGCCAGCTCACCGGCGGAAGAGGCTTTCTTT. Its protein product is CASSPAEEAFF.

This clone was recorded once. J is TRBJ1-4 and V is TRBV5-1; 10 bases are a match to TRBD1. J was trimmed by 5 bases and V by 6 bases; bases with no gene match: 4. Per germline, CDR1 SGHRS and CDR2 YFSETQ. CDR3 length: 14 amino acids. The CDR3, as DNA: TGCGCCAGCAAACCGGGACAGGGGAATGAAAAACTGTTTTTT. Protein sequence: CASKPGQGNEKLFF. The full variable domain, rest sourced from reference TRBV5-1 and TRBJ1-4, is KAGVTQTPRYLIKTRGQQVTLSCSPISGHRSVSWYQQTPGQGLQFLFEYFSETQRNKGNFPGRFSGRQFSNSRSEMNVSTLELGDSALYLCASKPGQGNEKLFFGSGTQLSVL.

J is TRBJ1-5 and V is TRBV7-9, with D maybe TRBD1 (5 bases). Between the trimmed V and J ends, which lost 3 bases and 0 bases, there was a span of 9 bases. Germline CDR1 reads SEHNR; CDR2 reads FQNEAQ (reference sequence). The CDR3 has 15 amino acids. This chain's CDR3 is CASSLQGSSNQPQHF. The CDR3 DNA is TGTGCCAGCAGCTTGCAGGGTAGTAGCAATCAGCCCCAGCATTTT.

V is TRBV10-3 and J is TRBJ1-5; TRBD1 agrees at 9 bases. The CDR3 has 13 amino acids. The germline V gene encodes CDR1 ENHRY and CDR2 SYGVKD. V dropped 10 bases and J dropped 2; count of bases not matched to a gene: 3. In DNA, the CDR3 is TGTGCCACCCGGGACAGGGGCAATCAGCCCCAGCATTTT. Translated, it gives CATRDRGNQPQHF.

The genes are TRBV21-1 and TRBJ2-5; the table's D gene call, TRBD1, was not cross checked with the DNA. TRBV21-1 represents a pseudogene. The CDR3 is 16 residues long. The DNA for the CDR3 is TGTGCCAGCAGCAAAGACCCGACAGAAGACGAAGAGACCCAGTACTTC. Translation gives CASSKDPTEDEETQYF.

V gene TRBV2 combines with J gene TRBJ2-7, with D unclear. The germline CDR1 and CDR2 sequences are SNHLY and FYNNEI. Trimming took 8 bases from V and 2 from J, leaving 19 bases between them. CDR3 length equals 15 residues. The CDR3 is CASGSLPGTTYEQYF. The DNA for the CDR3 is TGTGCCAGCGGTTCACTACCGGGTACCACCTACGAGCAGTACTTC. The whole variable domain, remainder taken from reference TRBV2 and TRBJ2-7, is EPEVTQTPSHQVTQMGQEVILRCVPISNHLYFYWYRQILGQKVEFLVSFYNNEISEKSEIFDDQFSVERPDGSNFTLKIRSTKLEDSAMYFCASGSLPGTTYEQYFGPGTRLTVT.

V usage is TRBV15 and J usage is TRBJ1-3; D is ambiguous. Germline values: CDR1 LNHNV, CDR2 YYDKDF (reference sequence). V lost 2 bases, J lost 1 base, and 9 bases lay in between. The CDR3 runs to 15 residues. The CDR3 reads CATSRQTGSGNTIYF. The CDR3 DNA follows: TGTGCCACCAGCAGACAGACCGGGTCTGGAAACACCATATATTTT.

The DNA for the CDR3 is TGTGCCAGCAGCTCGGGCGGGGGTGAATGGGACATTCAGTACTTC. Encoded protein: CASSSGGGEWDIQYF. The V and J genes are TRBV11-3 and TRBJ2-4; 7 nucleotides agree with TRBD2. With V trimmed by 4 bases and J by 8 bases, 11 bases remained unmatched. This CDR3 has 15 residues. Germline loops: CDR1 SGHNT, CDR2 YENEEA.

The chain combines TRBV29-1 with TRBJ2-5; 9 nucleotides match TRBD2. Germline CDR1 reads SQVTM; CDR2 reads ANQGSEA. J gave up 4 bases and V 1 base, and 7 bases lay outside the gene matches. The CDR3 totals 15 residues. The CDR3, as DNA: TGCAGCGTTGAAGGCGGTAGCGGGGGAGCAGAGACCCAGTACTTC. This translates into CSVEGGSGGAETQYF.

The chain has TRBV24-1 and TRBJ2-7; D might be TRBD1 (6 bases). CDR3 length: 12 amino acids. Germline CDR1 reads KGHDR; CDR2 reads SFDVKD. Trimming stripped 10 bases from V and 2 bases from J, with 11 bases between. The CDR3: CATQGTTYEQYF. CDR3 coding DNA: TGTGCCACACAGGGCACCACCTACGAGCAGTACTTC.

On this clone: Other DNA variants within this sample encode the same CDR3. The chain uses TRBV7-9 and TRBJ2-3; TRBD2 is a possible D gene (5 bases). The CDR3 contains 13 residues. Germline assignment: CDR1 SEHNR and CDR2 FQNEAQ (reference sequence). Trimming took off 1 base at V and 4 bases at J, with 6 bases between the two ends. The CDR3 sequence is CASSLGGPDTQYF. For the CDR3, the DNA is TGTGCCAGCAGCTTAGGCGGGCCAGATACGCAGTATTTT.

The chain has TRBV5-1 and TRBJ2-7, with 8 nucleotides matching TRBD2. The germline CDR1 and CDR2 sequences are SGHRS and YFSETQ. The CDR3 length is 15 residues. V lost 4 bases and J lost 6; bases outside the gene matches: 12. The CDR3 is CASSRPFSGGSEQYF. CDR3 sequence (DNA): TGCGCCAGCAGCCGCCCCTTCAGCGGGGGTAGCGAGCAGTACTTC. The variable domain in full, with the rest retrieved from reference TRBV5-1 and TRBJ2-7, is KAGVTQTPRYLIKTRGQQVTLSCSPISGHRSVSWYQQTPGQGLQFLFEYFSETQRNKGNFPGRFSGRQFSNSRSEMNVSTLELGDSALYLCASSRPFSGGSEQYFGPGTRLTVT.

V usage is TRBV7-9 and J usage is TRBJ2-7; TRBD1 aligns across 10 bases. Per germline, CDR1 SEHNR and CDR2 FQNEAQ (reference sequence). J gave up 7 bases and V 3 bases, and 6 bases lay outside the gene matches. The length of the CDR3 is 14 residues. Written as DNA, the CDR3 is TGTGCCAGCAGCTTCGGGACAGGGGCGGGGGAGCAGTACTTC. Translating it yields CASSFGTGAGEQYF.

The rearrangement joins TRBV13 to TRBJ2-3; 12 bases fit TRBD2. The germline V gene has CDR1 PRHDT and CDR2 FYEKMQ (reference sequence). The CDR3 has 16 residues. J gave up 5 bases and V 5 bases, and 8 bases lay outside the gene matches. The chain's CDR3 is CASSPPGLAGLDTQYF. In DNA, the CDR3 is TGTGCCAGCAGCCCCCCGGGACTAGCGGGTTTAGATACGCAGTATTTT. The whole variable domain, filled in from reference TRBV13 and TRBJ2-3, reads AAGVIQSPRHLIKEKRETATLKCYPIPRHDTVYWYQQGPGQDPQFLISFYEKMQSDKGSIPDRFSAQQFSDYHSELNMSSLELGDSALYFCASSPPGLAGLDTQYFGPGTRLTVL.

The rearrangement joins TRBV18 to TRBJ1-5, with unresolved D. The V gene lost 4 bases and the J gene lost 0 bases, with 22 bases spanning the gap. CDR1 is KGHSH, CDR2 LQKENI, per germline. There are 19 residues in the CDR3. Here the CDR3 DNA reads TGTGCCAGCTCACGAGCAGGCGCACTCCAATTCTATAGCAATCAGCCCCAGCATTTT. Translation gives CASSRAGALQFYSNQPQHF.

Ten or more counts support this clone. The chain joins TRBV11-3 to TRBJ2-3; 10 nucleotides agree with TRBD2. The V segment lost 2 bases and the J segment 3 bases; nucleotides outside the gene matches: 2. Germline V gene lookup returns CDR1 SGHNT and CDR2 YENEEA. The CDR3 runs 15 residues. The CDR3 DNA reads TGTGCCAGCAGCTTAAGCGGGGGGGCGACAGATACGCAGTATTTT. It encodes CASSLSGGATDTQYF.